The rows below give T cell receptor beta chains drawn from one sample of a study of blood T cell repertoires in COVID-19. Method: immunoSEQ multiplex PCR; TCRdb's copy keeps in-frame clones and lacks some. The sample lists about 240,000 clones, approximately 82% occurring once. Sequencing was carried out using peripheral blood. The receptors shown here come from a woman aged 18-29 years with acute or convalescent COVID-19. Both conserved end residues are part of each CDR3. The order of the fields is CDR3 protein, J gene, clone size, V gene. Some rows have no size entry. The others give once, few or many, or a class for an expanded clone.

CDR3 protein: CASSPTDRGRRGYTF
J gene: TRBJ1-2
clone size: few
V gene: TRBV27

CDR3 protein: CASSKERRGFNQPQHF
J gene: TRBJ1-5
clone size: NA
V gene: TRBV21-1

CDR3 protein: CAISRTSETYEQYF
J gene: TRBJ2-7
clone size: NA
V gene: TRBV10-3

CDR3 protein: CASSVGRFPDTQYF
J gene: TRBJ2-3
clone size: NA
V gene: TRBV9

CDR3 protein: CASSAPGQGALGQFF
J gene: TRBJ2-1
clone size: NA
V gene: TRBV6-2/TRBV6-3

CDR3 protein: CASSQDWSGTEAFF
J gene: TRBJ1-1
clone size: NA
V gene: TRBV14

CDR3 protein: CASSPGTSGFSSYNEQFF
J gene: TRBJ2-1
clone size: NA
V gene: TRBV5-1

CDR3 protein: CASSQGRVPVPFF
J gene: TRBJ2-1
clone size: NA
V gene: TRBV3-1/TRBV3-2

CDR3 protein: CASSFGVYSPLHF
J gene: TRBJ1-6
clone size: NA
V gene: TRBV6-2/TRBV6-3

CDR3 protein: CASSFYSGRAQETQYF
J gene: TRBJ2-5
clone size: NA
V gene: TRBV27

CDR3 protein: CASSPRANTEAFF
J gene: TRBJ1-1
clone size: NA
V gene: TRBV23-1

CDR3 protein: CASSLPGLNQPQHF
J gene: TRBJ1-5
clone size: NA
V gene: TRBV7-9

CDR3 protein: CASSWSGSSYEQYF
J gene: TRBJ2-7
clone size: NA
V gene: TRBV11-2

CDR3 protein: CASSPTGSGTGELFF
J gene: TRBJ2-2
clone size: few
V gene: TRBV18

CDR3 protein: CASSFFPLISTEAFF
J gene: TRBJ1-1
clone size: NA
V gene: TRBV7-2

CDR3 protein: CASSEYFPDGYTF
J gene: TRBJ1-2
clone size: NA
V gene: TRBV25-1

CDR3 protein: CASSVSGSTDTQYF
J gene: TRBJ2-3
clone size: NA
V gene: TRBV6-4

CDR3 protein: CAWSTGQGGTEAFF
J gene: TRBJ1-1
clone size: NA
V gene: TRBV30

CDR3 protein: CASSPRDRDYGYTF
J gene: TRBJ1-2
clone size: NA
V gene: TRBV18

CDR3 protein: CASRATGGKETQYF
J gene: TRBJ2-5
clone size: NA
V gene: TRBV5-1

CDR3 protein: CASRRNSGRARLTRSYEQYF
J gene: TRBJ2-7
clone size: NA
V gene: TRBV28

CDR3 protein: CASSPSLIRGYTF
J gene: TRBJ1-2
clone size: NA
V gene: TRBV7-3

CDR3 protein: CSVEDFGGTSGRLNEQFF
J gene: TRBJ2-1
clone size: NA
V gene: TRBV29-1

CDR3 protein: CASSLSPGGLYNEQFF
J gene: TRBJ2-1
clone size: NA
V gene: TRBV27

CDR3 protein: CASSLALREVRTEAFF
J gene: TRBJ1-1
clone size: NA
V gene: TRBV3-1/TRBV3-2

CDR3 protein: CASSYRDRGINEQFF
J gene: TRBJ2-1
clone size: once
V gene: TRBV19

CDR3 protein: CASSLAQMNTEAFF
J gene: TRBJ1-1
clone size: NA
V gene: TRBV7-2

CDR3 protein: CASSPDSLAGADTQYF
J gene: TRBJ2-3
clone size: NA
V gene: TRBV5-1

CDR3 protein: CASSYLGTDNEKLFF
J gene: TRBJ1-4
clone size: NA
V gene: TRBV6-5

CDR3 protein: CASSFARLAGGHNEQFF
J gene: TRBJ2-1
clone size: NA
V gene: TRBV11-2

CDR3 protein: CASSLPTGGTEAFF
J gene: TRBJ1-1
clone size: NA
V gene: TRBV5-6

CDR3 protein: CATHRTSAIDTQYF
J gene: TRBJ2-3
clone size: NA
V gene: TRBV2

CDR3 protein: CASVQGQMNTEAFF
J gene: TRBJ1-1
clone size: few
V gene: TRBV18